Below are 26 T cell receptor beta chains sequenced from a single sample in a study of T cells after yellow fever vaccination. TCRdb re-called the 5' RACE reads with MiXCR, one entry per CDR3 protein. The table includes some 340,000 distinct CDR3 sequences, roughly 4.3% detected once. The starting material was PBMCs, obtained 5 days after the yellow fever booster vaccination. These receptors originate from a man aged 18 to 29 who received the YFV17D yellow fever vaccine.

CDR3 sequence reads: CASTYGPRGRTEAFF. The CDR3 DNA sequence: TGTGCCAGCACCTATGGACCCAGGGGGAGGACTGAAGCTTTCTTT. The chain couples TRBV6-5 to TRBJ1-1, with 7 bases matching TRBD1. V dropped 7 bases and J dropped 5; count of bases not matched to a gene: 13. Germline V gene sequence: CDR1 MNHEY, CDR2 SVGAGI. This CDR3 is 15 amino acids long.

This clonotype was found a few times. The rearrangement links TRBV6-2 or TRBV6-3 to TRBJ2-1; 11 positions agree with TRBD2. This CDR3 has 15 residues. The V gene end was trimmed by 4 bases and the J gene end by 7 bases; junction bases not matched to a gene: 6. Per germline, CDR1 MNHEY and CDR2 SVGEGT. CDR3 region: CASSSVAGGLNEQFF. The CDR3 DNA reads as TGTGCCAGCAGTTCGGTAGCGGGGGGGCTGAATGAGCAGTTCTTC.

This clonotype was recorded a few times. V and J are TRBV6-2 or TRBV6-3 and TRBJ2-7; TRBD1 agrees at 8 bases. Germline CDR1 is MNHEY and CDR2 is SVGEGT. The CDR3 spans 13 residues. The V and J ends lost 6 bases and 3 bases, in that order; junction bases with no gene match: 4. CDR3 amino acids: CASSRDRLYEQYV. CDR3 in DNA: TGTGCCAGCAGCCGGGACAGGCTCTACGAGCAGTACGTC.

This clonotype was counted only a few times. One end of the junction does not line up with germline, which may come from a read error. This sequence joins TRBV14 and TRBJ1-2, with 8 bases lining up with TRBD1. CDR1 SGHDN and CDR2 FVKESK come from the germline V gene. This CDR3 has 13 amino acids. The CDR3 spells CASSQGSDRAGFF. The CDR3 region has the DNA TGTGCCAGCAGCCAAGGGTCGGACAGGGCGGGTTTCTTC.

This clonotype showed up many times. The chain combines TRBV7-6 with TRBJ2-2; D possibly uses TRBD1 or TRBD2 (6 bases each). CDR1 SGHVS and CDR2 FNYEAQ come from the germline V gene. V lost 6 bases and J lost 1, with 18 bases in between. The CDR3 length is 17 residues. The CDR3: CASSLQGGRRNTGELFF. The CDR3 bases are TGTGCCAGCAGTCTTCAAGGGGGGCGAAGGAACACCGGGGAGCTGTTTTTT.

In this sample, this clonotype turned up many times. The genes are TRBV12-5 and TRBJ2-1, with D tentatively TRBD2 (6 bases). This CDR3 contains 15 residues. V dropped 1 base and J dropped 0 bases, with 7 bases sitting between them. Germline V gene data show CDR1 as LGHNT and CDR2 as FRNRAP. CDR3 residues: CASGLEGGSYNEQFF. CDR3 nucleotides: TGTGCTAGTGGTTTGGAGGGAGGCTCCTACAATGAGCAGTTCTTC.

The chain joins TRBV7-9 to TRBJ2-7; weak D call: TRBD1 (5 bases). The V gene's germline CDR1 is SEHNR and CDR2 FQNEAQ (reference sequence). The CDR3 covers 13 residues. The V and J ends lost 2 bases and 6 bases respectively, with 11 bases between them. The CDR3 coding sequence is TGTGCCAGCAGCTTAACGAGACAGACCGAGCAGTACTTC. This encodes CASSLTRQTEQYF.

The chain is built from TRBV5-4 and TRBJ2-1; D is possibly TRBD2 (6 bases). Germline CDR1 reads SGHNT; CDR2 reads YYREEE (reference sequence). V was shortened by 6 bases and J by 8 bases, with 21 bases between the two germline ends. There are 15 residues in the CDR3. CDR3 nucleotide sequence: TGTGCCAGCAACCATGAGGCGGGGTCCCCCCATGAGCAGTTCTTC. Protein product: CASNHEAGSPHEQFF.

This clonotype was observed a handful of times. V usage is TRBV7-2 and J usage is TRBJ2-3, with 11 bases identical to TRBD2. J gave up 2 bases and V 4 bases, and 8 bases lay outside the gene matches. The length of the CDR3 is 17 residues. Germline V gene lookup returns CDR1 SGHTA and CDR2 FQGNSA. CDR3 nucleotide sequence: TGTGCCAGCAGCTCCAGAACTAGCGGGGGAAACACAGATACGCAGTATTTT. Amino acids: CASSSRTSGGNTDTQYF. Combining the CDR3 with reference TRBV7-2 and TRBJ2-3 gives the whole variable domain GAGVSQSPSNKVTEKGKDVELRCDPISGHTALYWYRQSLGQGLEFLIYFQGNSAPDKSGLPSDRFSAERTGGSVSTLTIQRTQQEDSAVYLCASSSRTSGGNTDTQYFGPGTRLTVL.

This clonotype was picked up a small number of times. V is TRBV2 and J is TRBJ2-3; the match to TRBD2 covers 12 bases. The trim removed 8 bases at V and 4 bases at J, leaving 7 bases unmatched. The CDR3 is made up of 15 amino acids. Germline CDR1 and CDR2: SNHLY and FYNNEI. For the CDR3, the DNA is TGTGCCAGCGGAGGACTAGCGGGGAGGGCAGATACGCAGTATTTT. Residues: CASGGLAGRADTQYF.

This clonotype was recorded a few times. The gene calls are TRBV4-3 and TRBJ2-1, with 7 bases matching TRBD1. This CDR3 has 15 residues. Germline CDR1 LGHNA, CDR2 YSLEER. V lost 0 bases, J lost 7 bases, and 6 bases stayed unmatched. The chain's CDR3 is CASSQEGQTGNEQFF. The CDR3 nucleotides read TGCGCCAGCAGCCAAGAGGGACAGACAGGGAATGAGCAGTTCTTC.

This clonotype was seen more than once but under ten times. The genes are TRBV7-2 and TRBJ2-4, with 8 nucleotides matching TRBD1. J lost 7 bases, V lost 4 bases, and 9 bases had no gene match. This CDR3 is built from 15 residues. The germline gives CDR1 SGHTA, CDR2 FQGNSA. CDR3 DNA sequence: TGTGCCAGCAGCTCCCCTGACTGGACAGGGAACATTCAGTACTTC. It translates to CASSSPDWTGNIQYF.

This clonotype has only a few counts. This rearrangement joins TRBV11-2 to TRBJ2-2; no firm D call. With 8 bases removed from V and 1 base from J, the gap between germline ends came to 8 bases. The CDR3 is 13 amino acids. Germline CDR1 SGHAT, CDR2 FQNNGV. CDR3: CASVNGNTGELFF. The CDR3 DNA sequence: TGTGCCAGCGTCAATGGGAACACCGGGGAGCTGTTTTTT.

This clonotype was picked up many times. V gene TRBV9 combines with J gene TRBJ1-2, with 12 bases that match TRBD1. V lost 3 bases, J lost 8 bases, and 5 bases stayed unmatched. Looked up from germline, CDR1 is SGDLS and CDR2 is YYNGEE. This CDR3 spans 14 amino acids. Here the CDR3 DNA reads TGTGCCAGCAGCGCGGGACAGGGGGCCGTCGGCTACACCTTC. It is translated as CASSAGQGAVGYTF.

This clonotype appeared many times. This chain links TRBV25-1 with TRBJ1-2; D not resolved. The germline CDR1 and CDR2 sequences are MGHDK and SYGVNS. The CDR3 contains 20 residues. The V end was cut by 2 bases, the J end by 3 bases, with 28 bases between. The chain's CDR3 is CASSESGVNGSPLLHYGYTF. The CDR3 DNA is TGTGCCAGCAGTGAAAGTGGCGTAAACGGCAGCCCACTACTTCACTATGGCTACACCTTC.

This clonotype was seen more than once but under ten times. V gene TRBV5-1 combines with J gene TRBJ2-3; D may correspond to TRBD1 or TRBD2 (5 bases each). The germline gives CDR1 SGHRS, CDR2 YFSETQ. V was pared by 2 bases and J by 2 bases, with 18 bases between. The length of the CDR3 is 17 residues. CDR3 residues: CASSLDGAELFTDTQYF. As DNA, the CDR3 is TGCGCCAGCAGCTTAGACGGGGCGGAGCTTTTCACAGATACGCAGTATTTT.

This clonotype was counted many times. The chain carries TRBV9 and TRBJ2-1, with 9 bases lining up with TRBD1. CDR1 and CDR2 from the germline V gene are SGDLS and YYNGEE. CDR3 length equals 14 residues. J lost 6 bases, V lost 6 bases, and 7 bases had no gene match. The CDR3: CASTTGGATNEQFF. The CDR3 nucleotides are TGTGCCAGCACGACAGGGGGGGCTACCAATGAGCAGTTCTTC.

This clonotype was recorded a few times. The chain has TRBV24-1 and TRBJ1-5, with D unresolved. The germline V gene encodes CDR1 KGHDR and CDR2 SFDVKD. The CDR3 totals 15 residues. V lost 3 bases and J 2 bases, leaving 10 bases between the germline ends. The CDR3 loop is CATSDALPGNQPQHF. The CDR3, as DNA: TGTGCCACCAGTGATGCACTACCGGGCAATCAGCCCCAGCATTTT.

CDR3 amino acids: CASSIGGRGEQYF. The CDR3 DNA reads as TGTGCCAGTAGTATAGGGGGTCGGGGCGAGCAGTACTTC. The V gene is TRBV19, the J gene TRBJ2-7, with D tentatively TRBD2 (5 bases). V was cut by 1 base and J by 6 bases, with 10 bases left in between. The CDR3 length is 13 residues. Germline-derived CDR1 and CDR2 are LNHDA and SQIVND (reference sequence).

The rearrangement uses TRBV12-3 or TRBV12-4 and TRBJ1-4, with unresolved D. This CDR3 is built from 14 residues. V was clipped by 8 bases and J by 6 bases, with 16 bases between them. The CDR3 DNA reads as TGTGCCAGCCGCGTCAGCGGGTATGATGAAAAACTGTTTTTT. Its translation: CASRVSGYDEKLFF.

In its sample, this clonotype was seen many times. This chain connects TRBV6-5 to TRBJ1-1; D is possibly TRBD1 (5 bases). CDR3 length: 15 amino acids. Per germline, CDR1 MNHEY and CDR2 SVGAGI. The germline V and J ends were trimmed by 6 bases and 2 bases, with 16 bases remaining between them. The CDR3 region has the DNA TGTGCCAGCAGCTATCGGAGTCAGGGTAACACTGAAGCTTTCTTT. Encoded protein: CASSYRSQGNTEAFF.

This clonotype was seen at least ten times. CDR3 bases: TGTGCCAGCAGACCGGGACAGCAAGAGACCCAGTACTTC. Translated: CASRPGQQETQYF. V gene TRBV6-1 combines with J gene TRBJ2-5, with 7 bases aligning to TRBD1. The CDR3 has 13 residues. The trim removed 6 bases at V and 2 bases at J, leaving 3 bases unmatched. CDR1 and CDR2 (germline): MNHNS, SASEGT.

The V gene is TRBV11-1, the J gene TRBJ2-3, with D tentatively TRBD2 (5 bases). The CDR3 sequence is 14 residues long. The ends were cut back, 5 bases at V and 0 bases at J, with 9 bases in the middle. Germline V lookup: CDR1 SGHAT, CDR2 FQDESV (reference sequence). The CDR3 coding sequence is TGTGCCAGCAGCCCGGGGATCAGCACAGATACGCAGTATTTT. Translating it yields CASSPGISTDTQYF.

This clonotype showed up just a few times. This chain links TRBV5-1 with TRBJ1-1; 7 bases are a match to TRBD1. This CDR3 comprises 15 residues. The germline gives CDR1 SGHRS, CDR2 YFSETQ. V trimming: 5 bases; J trimming: 7 bases; junction bases outside the gene matches: 14. The CDR3 DNA is TGCGCCAGCAGTCCTATTGCCCCGGGACAGATTGAAGCTTTCTTT. Its translation is CASSPIAPGQIEAFF.

This clonotype was detected ten times or more. The rearrangement uses TRBV7-8 and TRBJ2-1; 9 bases are a match to TRBD2. Germline values: CDR1 SGHVS, CDR2 FQNEAQ. Trimming at V came to 3 bases and at J to 9 bases, leaving 3 bases not matched to a gene. This CDR3 is built from 13 residues. The CDR3 nucleotides read TGTGCCAGCAGCTTTAGCGGGGGTAGTGAGCAGTTCTTC. It specifies CASSFSGGSEQFF.

The V call is TRBV5-6, the J call TRBJ1-2; D is unclear. V lost 5 bases, J lost 1 base, and 18 bases lay in between. This CDR3 has 16 residues. Per germline, CDR1 SGHDT and CDR2 YYEEEE. The CDR3 DNA reads as TGTGCCAGCAGTCCCCTGACACACCTCCTTAACTATGGCTACACCTTC. The encoded protein is CASSPLTHLLNYGYTF.